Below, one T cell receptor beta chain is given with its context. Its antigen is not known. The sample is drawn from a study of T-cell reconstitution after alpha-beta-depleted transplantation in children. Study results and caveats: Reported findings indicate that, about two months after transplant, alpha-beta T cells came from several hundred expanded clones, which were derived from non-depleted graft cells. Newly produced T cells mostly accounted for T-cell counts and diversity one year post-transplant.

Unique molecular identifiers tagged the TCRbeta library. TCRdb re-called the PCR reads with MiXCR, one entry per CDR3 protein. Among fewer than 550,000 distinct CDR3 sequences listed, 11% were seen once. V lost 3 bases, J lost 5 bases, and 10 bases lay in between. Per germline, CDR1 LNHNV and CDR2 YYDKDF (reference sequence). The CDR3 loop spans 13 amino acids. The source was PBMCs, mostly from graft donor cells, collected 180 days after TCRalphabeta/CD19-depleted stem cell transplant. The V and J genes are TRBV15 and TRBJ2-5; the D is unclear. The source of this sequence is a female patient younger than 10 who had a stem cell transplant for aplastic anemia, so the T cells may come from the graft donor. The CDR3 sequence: CATSSGSRETQYF. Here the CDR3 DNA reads TGTGCCACCAGCAGCGGGTCAAGGGAGACCCAGTACTTC.